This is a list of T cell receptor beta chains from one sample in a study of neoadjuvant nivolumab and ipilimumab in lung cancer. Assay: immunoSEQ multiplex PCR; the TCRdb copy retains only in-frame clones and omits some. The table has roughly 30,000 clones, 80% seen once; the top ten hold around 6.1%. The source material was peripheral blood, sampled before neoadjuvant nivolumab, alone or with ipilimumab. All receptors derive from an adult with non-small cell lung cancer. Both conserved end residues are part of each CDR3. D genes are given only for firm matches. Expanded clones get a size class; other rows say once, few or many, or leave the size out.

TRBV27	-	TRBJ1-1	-	CASSLWSDTEAFF	TGTGCCAGCAGTTTATGGTCCGACACTGAAGCTTTCTTT
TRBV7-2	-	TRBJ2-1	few	CASSAVDNEQFF	TGTGCCAGCAGCGCAGTAGACAATGAGCAGTTCTTC
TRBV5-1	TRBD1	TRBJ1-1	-	CASSQQGASTEAFF	TGCGCCAGCAGCCAACAGGGGGCGAGCACTGAAGCTTTCTTT
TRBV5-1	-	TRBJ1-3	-	CASSSEGGSGNTIYF	TGCGCCAGCAGCTCGGAGGGAGGTTCTGGAAACACCATATATTTT
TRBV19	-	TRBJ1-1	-	CASTAGRLNTEAFF	TGTGCCAGTACTGCGGGACGGTTGAACACTGAAGCTTTCTTT
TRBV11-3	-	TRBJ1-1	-	CASSLGGRQNTEAFF	TGTGCCAGCAGCTTGGGGGGGCGACAGAACACTGAAGCTTTCTTT
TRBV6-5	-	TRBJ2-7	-	CASSYSSLGAEQYF	TGTGCCAGCAGTTACTCTTCTCTGGGGGCCGAGCAGTACTTC
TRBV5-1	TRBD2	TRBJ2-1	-	CASSLVAGGYNEQFF	TGCGCCAGCAGCTTGGTAGCGGGGGGCTACAATGAGCAGTTCTTC
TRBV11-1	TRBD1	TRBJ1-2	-	CASSLTGQGALGYTF	TGTGCCAGCAGCTTAACGGGACAGGGGGCACTTGGCTACACCTTC
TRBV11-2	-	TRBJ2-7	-	CASSSSGHIYEQYF	TGTGCCAGCAGCTCGTCGGGGCACATTTACGAGCAGTACTTC
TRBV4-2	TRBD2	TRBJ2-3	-	CASSLLETSGSTDTQYF	TGTGCCAGCAGCCTATTGGAGACTAGCGGGAGCACAGATACGCAGTATTTT
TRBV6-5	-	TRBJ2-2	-	CATKPGLLTGELFF	TGTGCCACCAAGCCGGGACTCTTAACCGGGGAGCTGTTTTTT
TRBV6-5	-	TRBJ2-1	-	CASSTPEDTYNEQFF	TGTGCCAGCAGTACCCCCGAGGACACCTACAATGAGCAGTTCTTC
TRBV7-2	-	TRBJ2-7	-	CASSLAPTYSYEQYF	TGTGCCAGCAGCTTAGCTCCGACGTATTCCTACGAGCAGTACTTC
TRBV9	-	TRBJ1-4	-	CASSSRWEPTNEKLFF	TGTGCCAGCAGCTCCCGGTGGGAGCCAACTAATGAAAAACTGTTTTTT
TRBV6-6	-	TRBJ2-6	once	CASSPYTGANVLTF	TGTGCCAGCAGTCCTTATACTGGGGCCAACGTCCTGACTTTC
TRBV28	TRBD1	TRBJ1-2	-	CASSPPTGHNGYTF	TGTGCCAGCAGTCCCCCGACAGGGCACAATGGCTACACCTTC
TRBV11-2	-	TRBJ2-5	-	CASSPGGWGETQYF	TGTGCCAGCAGCCCCGGAGGGTGGGGAGAGACCCAGTACTTC
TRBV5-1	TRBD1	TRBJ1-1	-	CASSMDRMNIGAFF	TGCGCCAGCAGCATGGACAGGATGAACATTGGAGCTTTCTTT
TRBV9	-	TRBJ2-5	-	CASSPSMGFLETQYF	TGTGCCAGCAGCCCCTCAATGGGATTCTTGGAGACCCAGTACTTC
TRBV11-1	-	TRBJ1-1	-	CASSNPGDTAEAFF	TGTGCCAGCAGCAATCCCGGGGATACCGCTGAAGCTTTCTTT
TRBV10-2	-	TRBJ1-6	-	CASSDWDVGSPLHF	TGCGCCAGCAGTGATTGGGATGTAGGGTCACCCCTCCACTTT
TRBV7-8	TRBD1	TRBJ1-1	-	CASSEAGQANTEAFF	TGTGCCAGCAGCGAGGCCGGACAGGCGAACACTGAAGCTTTCTTT
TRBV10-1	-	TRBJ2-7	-	CASSGFRAGEQYF	TGCGCCAGCAGTGGGTTCAGGGCGGGCGAGCAGTACTTC
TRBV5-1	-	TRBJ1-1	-	CASGDTQNTEAFF	TGCGCCAGCGGGGACACCCAAAACACTGAAGCTTTCTTT
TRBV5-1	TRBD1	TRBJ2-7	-	CASSPDRPYEQYF	TGCGCCAGCAGCCCGGACAGGCCCTACGAGCAGTACTTC
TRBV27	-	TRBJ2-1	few	CASSSLPVGSEQFF	TGTGCCAGCAGTTCCCTACCGGTGGGGAGTGAGCAGTTCTTC
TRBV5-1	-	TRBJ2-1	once	CASSLGWGSYNEQFF	TGCGCCAGCAGCCTCGGGTGGGGTTCCTACAATGAGCAGTTCTTC
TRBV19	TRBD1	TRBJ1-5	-	CASTRQGKVDQPQHF	TGTGCCAGTACGAGACAGGGGAAAGTAGACCAGCCCCAGCATTTT
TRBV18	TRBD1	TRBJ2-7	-	CASSPVQGVGAYEQYF	TGTGCCAGCTCACCGGTACAGGGGGTCGGAGCCTACGAGCAGTACTTC
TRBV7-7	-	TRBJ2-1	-	CASSLGINSYNEQFF	TGTGCCAGCAGCTTAGGCATTAACAGCTACAATGAGCAGTTCTTC
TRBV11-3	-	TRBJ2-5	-	CASSLDTETQYF	TGTGCCAGCAGCTTAGATACGGAGACCCAGTACTTC
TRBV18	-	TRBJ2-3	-	CASSPSSSRGRTDTQYF	TGTGCCAGCTCACCAAGCTCGAGCAGGGGTCGCACAGATACGCAGTATTTT
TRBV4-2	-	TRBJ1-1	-	CASSDLGAGEAFF	TGTGCCAGCAGTGACCTCGGGGCAGGTGAAGCTTTCTTT
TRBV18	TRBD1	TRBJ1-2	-	CASSPQPGQGNYGYTF	TGTGCCAGCTCACCACAACCGGGACAGGGTAACTATGGCTACACCTTC
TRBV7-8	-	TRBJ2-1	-	CASSLGGGANNEQFF	TGTGCCAGCAGCTTAGGAGGGGGGGCCAACAATGAGCAGTTCTTC
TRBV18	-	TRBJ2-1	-	CASSYYDNSRSYNEQFF	TGTGCCAGCTCATACTATGACAACAGCCGCTCCTACAATGAGCAGTTCTTC
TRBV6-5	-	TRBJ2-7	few	CASSYGHHGAYEQYF	TGTGCCAGCAGTTACGGACATCACGGGGCCTACGAGCAGTACTTC
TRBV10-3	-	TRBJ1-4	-	CAISSGSSNEKLFF	TGTGCCATCAGTTCAGGGTCAAGTAATGAAAAACTGTTTTTT
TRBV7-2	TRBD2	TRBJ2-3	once	CASSLPRAGGSLWDTQYF	TGTGCCAGCAGCCTCCCTAGGGCGGGGGGATCCCTTTGGGATACGCAGTATTTT
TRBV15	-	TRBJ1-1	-	CATSRGRVGTEAFF	TGTGCCACCAGCAGAGGACGGGTCGGCACTGAAGCTTTCTTT
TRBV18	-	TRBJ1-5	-	CASSTQNSNQPQHF	TGTGCCAGCTCAACCCAGAATAGCAATCAGCCCCAGCATTTT
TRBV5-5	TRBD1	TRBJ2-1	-	CASSSGQGYNEQFF	TGTGCCAGCAGTTCTGGACAGGGTTACAATGAGCAGTTCTTC
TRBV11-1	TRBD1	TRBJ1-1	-	CASSLGTGNTEAFF	TGTGCCAGCAGCTTAGGGACAGGGAACACTGAAGCTTTCTTT
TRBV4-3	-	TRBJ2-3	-	CASSQVTLDTQYF	TGCGCCAGCAGCCAAGTGACGTTAGATACGCAGTATTTT
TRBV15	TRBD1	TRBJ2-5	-	CATSVDRVLQETQYF	TGTGCCACCAGCGTAGACAGGGTTTTGCAAGAGACCCAGTACTTC
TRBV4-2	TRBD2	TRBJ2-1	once	CASSQDSGLAGGGDEQFF	TGTGCCAGCAGCCAAGATAGCGGACTAGCGGGGGGTGGCGATGAGCAGTTCTTC
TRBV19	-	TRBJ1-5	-	CASSTGQPNQPQHF	TGTGCCAGTAGTACCGGACAGCCCAATCAGCCCCAGCATTTT
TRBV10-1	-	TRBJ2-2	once	CASSENTGELFF	TGCGCCAGCAGTGAAAACACCGGGGAGCTGTTTTTT
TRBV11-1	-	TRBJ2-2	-	CASSSTVGTGELFF	TGTGCCAGCAGCTCAACGGTCGGCACCGGGGAGCTGTTTTTT
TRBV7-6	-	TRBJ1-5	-	CASSLGFNQPQHF	TGTGCCAGCAGCTTAGGGTTTAATCAGCCCCAGCATTTT
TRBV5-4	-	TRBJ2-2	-	CASALWGNTGELFF	TGTGCCAGCGCCTTGTGGGGGAACACCGGGGAGCTGTTTTTT
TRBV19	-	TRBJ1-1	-	CASRKLDGAIEAFF	TGTGCCAGTAGGAAATTAGACGGAGCGATTGAAGCTTTCTTT